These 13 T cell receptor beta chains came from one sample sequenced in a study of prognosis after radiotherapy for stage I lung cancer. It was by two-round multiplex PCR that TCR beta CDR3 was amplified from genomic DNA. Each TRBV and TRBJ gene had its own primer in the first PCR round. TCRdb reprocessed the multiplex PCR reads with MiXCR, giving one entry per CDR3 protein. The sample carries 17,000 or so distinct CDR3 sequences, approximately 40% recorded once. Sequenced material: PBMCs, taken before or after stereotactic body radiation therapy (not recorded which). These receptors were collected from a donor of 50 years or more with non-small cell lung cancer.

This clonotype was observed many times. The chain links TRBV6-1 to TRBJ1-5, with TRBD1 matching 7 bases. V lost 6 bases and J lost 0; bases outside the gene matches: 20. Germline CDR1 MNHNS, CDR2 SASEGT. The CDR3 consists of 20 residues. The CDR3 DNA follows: TGTGCCAGCAGCATAGCGGCACCGGGACAGTTTCTATATAGCAATCAGCCCCAGCATTTT. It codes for CASSIAAPGQFLYSNQPQHF.

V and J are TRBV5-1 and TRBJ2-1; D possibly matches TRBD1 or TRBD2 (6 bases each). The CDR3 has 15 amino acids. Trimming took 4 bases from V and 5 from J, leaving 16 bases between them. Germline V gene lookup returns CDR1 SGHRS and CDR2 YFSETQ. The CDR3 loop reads CASSLGGAGNNEQFF. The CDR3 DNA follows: TGCGCCAGCAGCCTCGGGGGCGCTGGGAACAATGAGCAGTTCTTC.

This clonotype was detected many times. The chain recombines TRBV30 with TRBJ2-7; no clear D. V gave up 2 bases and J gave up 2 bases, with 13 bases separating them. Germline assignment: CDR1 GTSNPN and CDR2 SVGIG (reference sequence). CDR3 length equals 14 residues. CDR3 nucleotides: TGTGCCTGGAGTCACACCTCACTGGCCTACGAGCAGTACTTC. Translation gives CAWSHTSLAYEQYF.

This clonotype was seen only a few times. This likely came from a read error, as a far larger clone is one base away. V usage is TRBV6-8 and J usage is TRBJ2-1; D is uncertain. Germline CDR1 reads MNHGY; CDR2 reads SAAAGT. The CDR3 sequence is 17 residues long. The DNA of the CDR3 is TGTGCCAGCAGTCACTCCAAACCCGCCCTAGATGCTCGTGAGCAGTTCTTC. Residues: CASSHSKPALDAREQFF.

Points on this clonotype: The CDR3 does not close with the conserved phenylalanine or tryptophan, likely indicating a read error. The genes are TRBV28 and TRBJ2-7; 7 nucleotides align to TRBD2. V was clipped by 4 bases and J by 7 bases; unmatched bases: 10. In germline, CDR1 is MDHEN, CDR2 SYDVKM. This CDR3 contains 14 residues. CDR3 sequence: CASSYALAVYEQYS. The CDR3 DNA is TGTGCCAGCAGTTACGCCCTAGCGGTCTATGAGCAGTACTCC.

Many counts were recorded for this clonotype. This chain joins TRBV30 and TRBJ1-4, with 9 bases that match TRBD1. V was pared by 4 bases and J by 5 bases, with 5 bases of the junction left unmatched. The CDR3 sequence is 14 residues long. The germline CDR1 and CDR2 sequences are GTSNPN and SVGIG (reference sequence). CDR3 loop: CAWTSGTGNEKLFF. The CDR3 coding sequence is TGTGCCTGGACATCCGGGACAGGGAATGAAAAACTGTTTTTT. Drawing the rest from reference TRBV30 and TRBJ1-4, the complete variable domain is SQTIHQWPATLVQPVGSPLSLECTVEGTSNPNLYWYRQAAGRGLQLLFYSVGIGQISSEVPQNLSASRPQDRQFILSSKKLLLSDSGFYLCAWTSGTGNEKLFFGSGTQLSVL.

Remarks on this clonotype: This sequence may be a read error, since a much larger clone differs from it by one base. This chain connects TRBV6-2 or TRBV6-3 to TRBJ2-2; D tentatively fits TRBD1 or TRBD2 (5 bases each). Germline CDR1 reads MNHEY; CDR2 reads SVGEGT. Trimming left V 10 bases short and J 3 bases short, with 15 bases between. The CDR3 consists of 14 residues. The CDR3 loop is CAILWGYDTGELFF. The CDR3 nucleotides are TGTGCCATCTTGTGGGGGTACGACACCGGGGAGCTGTTTTTT.

In DNA, the CDR3 is TGTGCCGGATTGGGGTGGGGTTACACTGAAGCTTTCTTT. Amino acids: CAGLGWGYTEAFF. This chain uses TRBV30 with TRBJ1-1; D is undetermined. Per the germline V gene, CDR1 is GTSNPN and CDR2 is SVGIG (reference sequence). V lost 8 bases to trimming and J lost 3 bases, with 16 bases between them. The CDR3 covers 13 residues.

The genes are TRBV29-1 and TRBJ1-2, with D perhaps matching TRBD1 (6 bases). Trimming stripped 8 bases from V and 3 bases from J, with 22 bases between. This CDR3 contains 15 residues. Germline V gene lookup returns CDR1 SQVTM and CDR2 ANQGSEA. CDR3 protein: CSTEVHRVQDYGYTF. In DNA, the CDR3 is TGCAGCACCGAGGTCCACAGGGTTCAGGACTATGGCTACACCTTC.

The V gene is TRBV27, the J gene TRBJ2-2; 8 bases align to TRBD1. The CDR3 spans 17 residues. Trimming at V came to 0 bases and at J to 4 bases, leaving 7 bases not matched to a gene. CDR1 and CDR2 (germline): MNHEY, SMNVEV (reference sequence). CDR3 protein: CASSLSTSTGVTGELFF. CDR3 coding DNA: TGTGCCAGCAGTTTATCGACTTCGACAGGGGTCACCGGGGAGCTGTTTTTT.

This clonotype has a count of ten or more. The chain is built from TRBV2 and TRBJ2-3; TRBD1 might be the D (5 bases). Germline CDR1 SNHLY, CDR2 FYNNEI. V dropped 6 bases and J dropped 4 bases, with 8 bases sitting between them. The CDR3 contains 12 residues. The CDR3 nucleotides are TGTGCCAGCAGCGCGACAGCAGATACGCAGTATTTT. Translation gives CASSATADTQYF.

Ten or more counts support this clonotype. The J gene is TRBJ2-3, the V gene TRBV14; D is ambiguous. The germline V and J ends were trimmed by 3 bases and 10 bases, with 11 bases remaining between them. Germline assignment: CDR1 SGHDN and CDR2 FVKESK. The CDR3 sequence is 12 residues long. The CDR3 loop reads CASSQNRNAQYF. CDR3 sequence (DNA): TGTGCCAGCAGCCAGAACCGTAATGCGCAGTATTTT.

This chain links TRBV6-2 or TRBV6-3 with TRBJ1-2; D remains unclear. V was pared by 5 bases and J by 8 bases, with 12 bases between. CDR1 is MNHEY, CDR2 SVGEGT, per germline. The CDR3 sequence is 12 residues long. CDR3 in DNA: TGTGCCAGCAGTCCGACATTGGGCGGCTACACCTTC. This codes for CASSPTLGGYTF.